The 23 T cell receptor beta chains reported below all come from one sample, sequenced in a study of blood T cells in healthy people across ages. A second PCR of about 6 to 11 cycles used a sample-barcoded 5' primer and a J-beta primer mix. TCRdb re-called the 5' RACE reads with MiXCR, one entry per CDR3 protein. There are about 680,000 distinct CDR3 sequences in the sample; roughly 50% occur only once, and 25% to 35% lies in the top ten. The sample consisted of blood. All receptors come from an older woman in good health.

This clonotype appeared once. J is TRBJ2-3 and V is TRBV20-1; D unresolved. The CDR3 totals 14 residues. The germline V gene encodes CDR1 DFQATT and CDR2 SNEGSKA (reference sequence). The V and J ends lost 3 bases and 0 bases respectively, with 10 bases between them. The CDR3: CSASGRSSTDTQYF. In DNA, the CDR3 is TGCAGTGCTAGTGGGCGGTCTAGCACAGATACGCAGTATTTT.

This chain uses TRBV27 with TRBJ2-1; no clear D gene. The CDR3 is made up of 17 amino acids. Trimming removed 1 base from V and 3 bases from J, with 16 bases in between. Germline V gene data show CDR1 as MNHEY and CDR2 as SMNVEV (reference sequence). The CDR3 loop is CASSLLGADLRYNEQFF. CDR3 nucleotide sequence: TGTGCCAGCAGTTTATTGGGTGCGGACCTACGCTACAATGAGCAGTTCTTC.

This chain links TRBV11-2 with TRBJ2-4, with D hard to call. This CDR3 spans 15 amino acids. V was pared by 1 base and J by 1 base, with 8 bases between. The germline V gene encodes CDR1 SGHAT and CDR2 FQNNGV. The CDR3 region is CASSLATQAKNIQYF. As DNA, the CDR3 is TGTGCCAGCAGCTTAGCCACTCAGGCCAAAAACATTCAGTACTTC.

This clonotype was detected many times. The chain recombines TRBV2 with TRBJ2-1; TRBD2 might be the D (5 bases). There are 11 residues in the CDR3. Trimming pared 7 bases from V and 4 bases from J, leaving 5 bases between. Germline CDR1 SNHLY, CDR2 FYNNEI. The chain's CDR3 is CASTGYNEQFF. The CDR3 bases are TGTGCCAGCACGGGGTACAATGAGCAGTTCTTC.

As DNA, the CDR3 is TGTGCCAGCAGCTCAGGTCAGGGGGCAGTCTACGAGCAGTACTTC. Encoded protein: CASSSGQGAVYEQYF. The J gene is TRBJ2-7, the V gene TRBV7-2; the match to TRBD1 covers 8 bases. In germline, CDR1 is SGHTA, CDR2 FQGNSA. V lost 4 bases and J lost 3; bases outside the gene matches: 8. This CDR3 contains 15 residues.

This clonotype was seen a few times. V usage is TRBV19 and J usage is TRBJ2-7; 8 bases are shared with TRBD2. This CDR3 has 17 amino acids. CDR1 LNHDA and CDR2 SQIVND come from the germline V gene (reference sequence). V dropped 3 bases and J dropped 4; count of bases not matched to a gene: 14. The DNA for the CDR3 is TGTGCCAGTAGTATTTCCAGCGGGAGCTTTACAGGATACGAGCAGTACTTC. This codes for CASSISSGSFTGYEQYF.

In its sample, this clonotype was seen a few times. The gene calls are TRBV20-1 and TRBJ2-1; D tentatively reads TRBD1 or TRBD2 (6 bases each). Trimming stripped 6 bases from V and 7 bases from J, with 13 bases between. The germline CDR1 and CDR2 sequences are DFQATT and SNEGSKA (reference sequence). The CDR3 is made up of 12 amino acids. The CDR3 DNA reads as TGCAGTGCCCCTCGGAGGGGGAATGAGCAGTTCTTC. Residues: CSAPRRGNEQFF.

This chain connects TRBV7-6 to TRBJ2-2; D unclear. V was pared by 1 base and J by 8 bases, with 5 bases between. The CDR3 loop spans 12 amino acids. The germline CDR1 and CDR2 sequences are SGHVS and FNYEAQ. The CDR3 here is CASSLDVGELFF. The CDR3 bases are TGTGCCAGCAGCTTAGATGTTGGGGAGCTGTTTTTT.

This clonotype was seen a few times. V gene TRBV15 combines with J gene TRBJ2-6; D is unresolved. CDR1 and CDR2 (germline): LNHNV, YYDKDF (reference sequence). V lost 1 base and J 0 bases, leaving 13 bases between the germline ends. CDR3 length: 18 residues. The CDR3 is CATSRVGIWSSGANVLTF. Here the CDR3 DNA reads TGTGCCACCAGCAGAGTAGGCATTTGGTCCTCTGGGGCCAACGTCCTGACTTTC.

This clonotype is a singleton in its sample. The chain is built from TRBV11-1 and TRBJ1-1; 8 bases agree with TRBD1. The ends lost 1 base at V and 4 bases at J; junction bases unmatched: 5. There are 15 residues in the CDR3. The germline CDR1 and CDR2 sequences are SGHAT and FQDESV (reference sequence). CDR3 nucleotide sequence: TGTGCCAGCAGCTTAGGAGGACAGGGTTTCACTGAAGCTTTCTTT. Its translation: CASSLGGQGFTEAFF.

Regarding this clonotype: At one boundary the junction diverges from the germline segment, which might be a read error. The chain recombines TRBV7-9 with TRBJ1-1; maybe TRBD1 (6 bases). Germline V gene sequence: CDR1 SEHNR, CDR2 FQNEAQ (reference sequence). CDR3 size: 14 residues. The CDR3 is CANSLRTVNTEAFF. The DNA of the CDR3 is TGTGCCAACAGCTTGAGGACAGTGAACACTGAAGCTTTCTTT.

This chain uses TRBV29-1 with TRBJ1-5; 10 bases line up with TRBD1. J gave up 6 bases and V 7 bases, and 9 bases lay outside the gene matches. The CDR3 is made up of 14 amino acids. Germline-derived CDR1 and CDR2 are SQVTM and ANQGSEA. CDR3 coding DNA: TGCAGCGCCTCGACAGGGGGCAACAGTCAGCCCCAGCATTTT. Protein: CSASTGGNSQPQHF.

The gene calls are TRBV7-3 and TRBJ2-7, with 9 nucleotides matching TRBD2. CDR3 size: 15 residues. Germline V CDR1 and CDR2: SGHTA, FQGTGA. Trimming at V came to 3 bases and at J to 2 bases, leaving 5 bases not matched to a gene. The CDR3 loop reads CASSFGAGGTYEQYF. For the CDR3, the DNA is TGTGCCAGCAGCTTTGGAGCGGGAGGCACCTACGAGCAGTACTTC.

This clonotype was observed a few times. This sequence joins TRBV9 and TRBJ1-2; D not resolved. The V gene lost 7 bases and the J gene lost 3 bases, with 10 bases spanning the gap. Germline V gene data show CDR1 as SGDLS and CDR2 as YYNGEE. The CDR3 sequence is 12 residues long. In DNA form, the CDR3 reads TGTGCCAGCGGGTCCGATTACTATGGCTACACCTTC. As protein: CASGSDYYGYTF.

This clonotype turned up a few times. The rearrangement uses TRBV29-1 and TRBJ1-2; no definite D call. The V end was cut by 1 base, the J end by 8 bases, with 11 bases between. CDR3 length: 12 residues. CDR1 and CDR2 from the germline V gene are SQVTM and ANQGSEA. This CDR3 is CSVEGRARGYTF. The CDR3 DNA reads TGCAGCGTTGAAGGTCGGGCTCGCGGCTACACCTTC.

CDR3 loop: CASSPPLEQGGKYF. For the CDR3, the DNA is TGTGCCAGCTCACCACCGTTGGAGCAGGGTGGGAAGTACTTC. The chain is built from TRBV18 and TRBJ2-5; weak D call: TRBD1 (5 bases). The CDR3 has 14 amino acids. The germline V and J ends were trimmed by 0 bases and 12 bases, with 17 bases remaining between them. The germline V gene encodes CDR1 KGHSH and CDR2 LQKENI.

The chain's CDR3 is CSPDRDGGYTF. The CDR3 region has the DNA TGCAGTCCAGACAGGGATGGTGGCTACACCTTC. J is TRBJ1-2 and V is TRBV20-1; TRBD1 agrees at 7 bases. The CDR3 spans 11 residues. The germline V gene has CDR1 DFQATT and CDR2 SNEGSKA (reference sequence). The V gene end was trimmed by 8 bases and the J gene end by 7 bases; junction bases not matched to a gene: 7.

The sample holds a few counts of this clonotype. The rearrangement joins TRBV18 to TRBJ1-6; D may be TRBD1 (5 bases). V gave up 0 bases and J gave up 5 bases, with 8 bases separating them. Per germline, CDR1 KGHSH and CDR2 LQKENI. The CDR3 contains 15 residues. The CDR3 coding sequence is TGTGCCAGCTCACCACCGGGACTGGATAATTCACCCCTCCACTTT. Its translation: CASSPPGLDNSPLHF.

Note on this clonotype: Mismatch with germline at one junction end may stem from a read error. The genes are TRBV7-2 and TRBJ2-6, with D maybe TRBD1 (5 bases). This CDR3 has 17 residues. Germline V lookup: CDR1 SGHTA, CDR2 FQGNSA. CDR3 sequence reads: CASSHAQTPSGANVLAF. The CDR3 DNA reads TGTGCCAGCAGCCATGCCCAGACCCCTTCTGGGGCCAACGTCCTGGCTTTC.

The V and J genes are TRBV6-6 and TRBJ2-3, with no clear D. Per the germline V gene, CDR1 is MNHNY and CDR2 is SVGAGI (reference sequence). This CDR3 is built from 13 residues. The germline V and J ends were trimmed by 10 bases and 6 bases, with 17 bases remaining between them. The CDR3 DNA sequence: TGTGCCACCGCCGGGCTGGGTTTCGATACGCAGTATTTT. Its translation: CATAGLGFDTQYF.

With regard to this clonotype: One end of the junction is discordant with germline, which a read error may explain. V gene TRBV7-7 combines with J gene TRBJ2-5; 13 positions agree with TRBD2. The CDR3 totals 16 residues. CDR1 is SSHAT, CDR2 FNYEAQ, per germline (reference sequence). The CDR3 region is CASSWTSGSPQETQYF. The DNA for the CDR3 is TGTGCTAGCAGCTGGACTAGCGGGAGCCCCCAAGAGACCCAGTACTTC. The full variable domain, completed using reference TRBV7-7 and TRBJ2-5, is GAGVSQSPRYKVTKRGQDVTLRCDPISSHATLYWYQQALGQGPEFLTYFNYEAQPDKSGLPSDRFSAERPEGSISTLTIQRTEQRDSAMYRCASSWTSGSPQETQYFGPGTRLLVL.

The chain employs TRBV3-1 and TRBJ2-1; the match to TRBD2 covers 13 bases. There are 18 residues in the CDR3. J lost 8 bases, V lost 0 bases, and 10 bases had no gene match. Germline assignment: CDR1 LGHDT and CDR2 YNNKEL (reference sequence). DNA for the CDR3: TGTGCCAGCAGCCAAGATGAACTAGCGGGAGGGCTCATGGATGAGCAGTTCTTC. This sequence encodes CASSQDELAGGLMDEQFF.

The chain uses TRBV6-2 or TRBV6-3 and TRBJ2-1; 8 bases are a match to TRBD2. In germline, CDR1 is MNHEY, CDR2 SVGEGT. This CDR3 has 16 residues. The ends lost 2 bases at V and 4 bases at J; junction bases unmatched: 7. The DNA of the CDR3 is TGTGCCAGCAGTTACCCGGGAGGGGGGGGATACAATGAGCAGTTCTTC. The encoded protein is CASSYPGGGGYNEQFF.